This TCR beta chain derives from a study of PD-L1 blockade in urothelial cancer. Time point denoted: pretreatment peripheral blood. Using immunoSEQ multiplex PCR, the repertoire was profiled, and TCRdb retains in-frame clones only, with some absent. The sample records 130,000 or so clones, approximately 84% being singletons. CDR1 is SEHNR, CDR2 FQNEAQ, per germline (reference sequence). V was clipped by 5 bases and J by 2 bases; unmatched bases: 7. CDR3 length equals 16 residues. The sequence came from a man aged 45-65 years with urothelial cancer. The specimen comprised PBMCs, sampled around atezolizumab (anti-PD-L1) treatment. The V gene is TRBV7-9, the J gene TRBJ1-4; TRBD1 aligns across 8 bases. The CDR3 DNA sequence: TGTGCCAGCAGCGAAGGACAGGGAGGGACTAATGAAAAACTGTTTTTT. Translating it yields CASSEGQGGTNEKLFF.